These 3 T cell receptor beta chains were all obtained from the same sample, sequenced in a study of blood T cells in healthy people across ages. Primed by a sample-barcoded 5' primer and a J-beta primer mix, a second PCR proceeded for about 6 to 11 cycles. TCRdb reprocessed the 5' RACE reads via MiXCR and lists one record per CDR3 protein. The sample carries some 1.7 million distinct CDR3 sequences, 28% recorded once. Sequenced material: blood. The receptors stem from a woman between 25 and 40 years old in good health.

The sample holds many counts of this clonotype. The gene calls are TRBV6-2 or TRBV6-3 and TRBJ1-2; 8 nucleotides match TRBD1. The germline V gene encodes CDR1 MNHEY and CDR2 SVGEGT. The J segment lost 6 bases and the V segment lost 0 bases, leaving 6 bases of the junction unmatched. The CDR3 spans 15 residues. The CDR3 spells CASSYSITGGDGYTF. As DNA, the CDR3 is TGTGCCAGCAGTTACTCGATCACAGGGGGAGATGGCTACACCTTC.

Turning to this clonotype: A far larger clone is one base from this, pointing to a likely read error. The CDR3 protein is CASSLGRYNEQYF. CDR3 coding DNA: TGTGCCAGCAGCTTAGGGCGGTACAATGAGCAGTACTTC. The gene calls are TRBV7-9 and TRBJ2-1; D is uncertain. The better agreement between TRBJ2-7 and the DNA end casts doubt on the J call. This CDR3 is built from 13 residues. The germline gives CDR1 SEHNR, CDR2 FQNEAQ (reference sequence).

The chain has TRBV20-1 and TRBJ2-1; 12 bases fit TRBD2. This CDR3 comprises 15 residues. The V and J ends lost 5 bases and 8 bases, in that order; junction bases with no gene match: 10. Per the germline V gene, CDR1 is DFQATT and CDR2 is SNEGSKA (reference sequence). The CDR3 sequence: CSAGVGTSGLDEQFF. CDR3 nucleotides: TGCAGTGCTGGGGTCGGGACTAGCGGGTTGGATGAGCAGTTCTTC.